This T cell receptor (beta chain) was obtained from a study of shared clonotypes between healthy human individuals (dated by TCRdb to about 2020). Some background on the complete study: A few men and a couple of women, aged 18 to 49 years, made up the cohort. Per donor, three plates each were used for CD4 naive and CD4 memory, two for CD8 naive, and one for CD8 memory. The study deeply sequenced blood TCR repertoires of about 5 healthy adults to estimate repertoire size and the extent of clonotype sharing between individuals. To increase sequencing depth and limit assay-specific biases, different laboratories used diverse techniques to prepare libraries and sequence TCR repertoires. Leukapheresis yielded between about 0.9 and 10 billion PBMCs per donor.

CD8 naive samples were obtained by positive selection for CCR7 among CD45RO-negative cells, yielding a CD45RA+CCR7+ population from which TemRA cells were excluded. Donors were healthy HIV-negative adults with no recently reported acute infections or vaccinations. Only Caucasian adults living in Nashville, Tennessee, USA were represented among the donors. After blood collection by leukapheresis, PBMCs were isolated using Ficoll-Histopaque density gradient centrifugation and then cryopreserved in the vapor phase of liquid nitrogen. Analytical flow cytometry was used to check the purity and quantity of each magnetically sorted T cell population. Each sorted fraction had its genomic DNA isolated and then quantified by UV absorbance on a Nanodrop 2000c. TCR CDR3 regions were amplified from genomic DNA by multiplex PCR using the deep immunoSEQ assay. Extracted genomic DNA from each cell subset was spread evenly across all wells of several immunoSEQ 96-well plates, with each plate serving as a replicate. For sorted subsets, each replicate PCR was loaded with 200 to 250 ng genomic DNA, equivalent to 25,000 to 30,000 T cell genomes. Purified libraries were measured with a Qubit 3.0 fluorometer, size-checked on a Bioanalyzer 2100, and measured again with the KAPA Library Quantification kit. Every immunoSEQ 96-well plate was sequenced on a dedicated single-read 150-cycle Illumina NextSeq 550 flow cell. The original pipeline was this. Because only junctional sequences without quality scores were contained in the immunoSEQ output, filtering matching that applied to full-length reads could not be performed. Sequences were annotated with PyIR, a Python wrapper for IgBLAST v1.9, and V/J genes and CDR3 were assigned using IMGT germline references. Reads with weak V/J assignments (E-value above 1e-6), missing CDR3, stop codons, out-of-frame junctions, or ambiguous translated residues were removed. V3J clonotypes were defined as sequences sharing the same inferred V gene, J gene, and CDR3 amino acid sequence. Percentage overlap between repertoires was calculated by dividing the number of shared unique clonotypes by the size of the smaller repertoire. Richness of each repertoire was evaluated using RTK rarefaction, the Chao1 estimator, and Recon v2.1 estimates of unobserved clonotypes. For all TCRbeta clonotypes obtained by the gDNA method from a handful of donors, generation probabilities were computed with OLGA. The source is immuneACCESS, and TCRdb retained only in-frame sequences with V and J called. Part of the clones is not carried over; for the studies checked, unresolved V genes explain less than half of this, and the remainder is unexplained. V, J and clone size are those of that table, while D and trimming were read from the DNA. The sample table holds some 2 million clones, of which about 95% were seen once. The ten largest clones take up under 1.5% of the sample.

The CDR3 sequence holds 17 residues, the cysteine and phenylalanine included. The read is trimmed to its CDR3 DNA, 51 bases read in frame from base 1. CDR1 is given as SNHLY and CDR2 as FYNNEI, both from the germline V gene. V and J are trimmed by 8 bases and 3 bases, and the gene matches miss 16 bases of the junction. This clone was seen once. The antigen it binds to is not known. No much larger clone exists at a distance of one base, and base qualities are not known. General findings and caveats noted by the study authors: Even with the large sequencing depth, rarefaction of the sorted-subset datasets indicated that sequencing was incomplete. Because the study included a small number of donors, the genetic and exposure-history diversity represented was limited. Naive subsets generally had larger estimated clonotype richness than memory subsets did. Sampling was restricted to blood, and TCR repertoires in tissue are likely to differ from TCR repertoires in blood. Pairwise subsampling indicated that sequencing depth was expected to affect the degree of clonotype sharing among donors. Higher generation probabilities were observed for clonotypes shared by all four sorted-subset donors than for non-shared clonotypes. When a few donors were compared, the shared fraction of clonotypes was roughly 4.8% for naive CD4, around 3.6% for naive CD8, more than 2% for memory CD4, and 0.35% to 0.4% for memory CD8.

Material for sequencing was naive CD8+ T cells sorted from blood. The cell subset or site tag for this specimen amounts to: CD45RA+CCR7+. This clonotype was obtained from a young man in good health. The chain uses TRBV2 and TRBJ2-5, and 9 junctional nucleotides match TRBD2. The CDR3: CASAPIGLAGIKETQYF. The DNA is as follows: TGTGCCAGCGCCCCTATAGGCCTAGCGGGAATAAAAGAGACCCAGTACTTC.